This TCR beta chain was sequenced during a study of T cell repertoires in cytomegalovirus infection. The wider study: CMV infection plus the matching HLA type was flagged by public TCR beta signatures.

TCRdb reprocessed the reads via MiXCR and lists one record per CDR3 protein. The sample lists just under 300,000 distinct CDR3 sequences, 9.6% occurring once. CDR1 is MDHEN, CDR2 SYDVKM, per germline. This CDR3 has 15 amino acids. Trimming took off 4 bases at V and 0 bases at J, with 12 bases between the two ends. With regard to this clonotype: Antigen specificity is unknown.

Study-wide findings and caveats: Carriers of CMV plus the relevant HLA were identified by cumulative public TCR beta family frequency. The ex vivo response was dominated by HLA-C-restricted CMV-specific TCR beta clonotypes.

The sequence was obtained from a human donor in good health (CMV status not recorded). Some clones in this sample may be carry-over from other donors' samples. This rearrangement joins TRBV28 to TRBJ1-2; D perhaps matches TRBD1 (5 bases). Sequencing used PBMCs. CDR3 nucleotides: TGTGCCAGCAGTTCCCGGGACGGAACTAACTATGGCTACACCTTC. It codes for CASSSRDGTNYGYTF.